The rows below give T cell receptor beta chains drawn from one sample of a study of T cell repertoires in cytomegalovirus infection. Their antigens remain unidentified. TCRdb redid the calling of the reads with MiXCR, one entry per CDR3 protein. The data contain roughly 920,000 distinct CDR3 sequences, 25% to 40% of them singletons. The source was cultured CD8+ T cells from PBMCs, collected from culture after CMV antigen stimulation. The receptors come from a human donor in good health (CMV status not recorded). Some clones in this sample may be carry-over from other donors' samples. The CDR3 runs from the conserved cysteine through the conserved F or W. D genes are given only for firm matches. Expanded clones are given a class, and other clones once, few, many or no size at all.

j_call | d_call | clone_size | v_call | cdr3_aa | cdr3_nt
TRBJ2-1 | NA | NA | TRBV5-6 | CASSRIRDLSLNEQFF | TGTGCCAGCAGCCGGATCCGGGACTTGAGCCTGAATGAGCAGTTCTTC
TRBJ1-1 | NA | many | TRBV3-1 | CASSLGSYAEAFF | TGTGCCAGCAGCCTAGGCAGTTACGCTGAAGCTTTCTTT
TRBJ1-5 | NA | few | TRBV7-9 | CASTLPSRGGNQPQHF | TGTGCCAGCACCCTCCCCAGCAGGGGTGGCAATCAGCCCCAGCATTTT
TRBJ2-6 | NA | few | TRBV5-6 | CASSLGPPSLPGANVLTF | TGTGCCAGCAGCTTGGGGCCTCCATCCCTCCCTGGGGCCAACGTCCTGACTTTC
TRBJ2-7 | TRBD1 | few | TRBV11-2 | CATRTGAFGEQYF | TGTGCCACCCGGACAGGGGCGTTTGGAGAGCAGTACTTC
TRBJ2-1 | TRBD2 | NA | TRBV12-5 | CASGWTSGVLNEQFF | TGTGCTAGTGGATGGACTAGCGGGGTTCTGAATGAGCAGTTCTTC
TRBJ1-2 | TRBD1 | NA | TRBV24-1 | CATSDLGDSYGYTF | TGTGCCACCAGTGATTTGGGGGACAGCTATGGCTACACCTTC
TRBJ1-1 | NA | few | TRBV7-6 | CASSLAEEGNTEAFF | TGTGCCAGCAGCTTAGCGGAAGAGGGTAACACTGAAGCTTTCTTT
TRBJ1-1 | NA | once | TRBV20-1 | CSARTGPSTEAFF | TGCAGTGCTAGAACAGGGCCGTCCACTGAAGCTTTCTTT
TRBJ2-5 | TRBD2 | few | TRBV7-9 | CASSTSGGETQYF | TGTGCCAGCAGCACTAGCGGGGGGGAGACCCAGTACTTC
TRBJ2-1 | TRBD2 | NA | TRBV10-1 | CASSPGVAGGSYNEQFF | TGCGCCAGCAGCCCTGGGGTAGCGGGGGGCTCCTACAATGAGCAGTTCTTC
TRBJ2-2 | NA | few | TRBV24-1 | CATSERGGVTNTGELFF | TGTGCCACCAGTGAGCGAGGGGGGGTGACGAACACCGGGGAGCTGTTTTTT
TRBJ2-2 | TRBD2 | NA | TRBV27 | CATSLAGGGARTGELFF | TGTGCCACCTCTCTGGCGGGAGGGGGGGCCCGAACCGGGGAGCTGTTTTTT
TRBJ2-5 | TRBD1 | many | TRBV7-8 | CASSLVRTGWETQYF | TGTGCCAGCAGCTTAGTAAGGACAGGGTGGGAGACCCAGTACTTC
TRBJ2-7 | NA | NA | TRBV3-1 | CASSQAALDMNYEQYF | TGTGCCAGCAGCCAAGCGGCGTTGGATATGAACTACGAGCAGTACTTC
TRBJ2-3 | NA | NA | TRBV4-2 | CASSRKIQGPGSTDTQYF | TGTGCCAGCAGCCGCAAAATACAGGGCCCCGGGAGCACAGATACGCAGTATTTT
TRBJ2-5 | NA | few | TRBV15 | CATSRVLAQETQYF | TGTGCCACCAGCAGGGTACTAGCTCAAGAGACCCAGTACTTC
TRBJ2-1 | NA | few | TRBV20-1 | CSAGAEGAYNEQFF | TGCAGTGCTGGTGCCGAGGGGGCCTACAATGAGCAGTTCTTC
TRBJ2-3 | TRBD2 | NA | TRBV6-5 | CASSYSGLAGGLGTDTQYF | TGTGCCAGCAGTTACTCTGGGCTAGCGGGGGGGCTTGGCACAGATACGCAGTATTTT
TRBJ2-2 | TRBD1 | NA | TRBV24-1 | CATSDQHRGPNTGELFF | TGTGCCACCAGTGACCAACACAGGGGCCCGAACACCGGGGAGCTGTTTTTT
TRBJ1-4 | NA | NA | TRBV27 | CASSLNDRQRLFF | TGTGCCAGCAGTTTAAACGACAGACAAAGATTGTTTTTT
TRBJ1-1 | TRBD1 | few | TRBV7-6 | CASSLVGGRGPRGTEAFF | TGTGCCAGCAGCTTAGTGGGCGGGAGGGGGCCCCGGGGCACTGAAGCTTTCTTT
TRBJ2-3 | TRBD2 | NA | TRBV25-1 | CASSGPISGGATDTQYF | TGTGCCAGCAGTGGCCCCATTTCCGGGGGGGCAACAGATACGCAGTATTTT
TRBJ2-6 | NA | few | TRBV6-2/TRBV6-3 | CASSRTVFVGANVLTF | TGTGCCAGCAGTAGGACAGTGTTCGTTGGGGCCAACGTCCTGACTTTC
TRBJ2-5 | NA | many | TRBV4-3 | CASSQGFQETQYF | TGCGCCAGCAGCCAGGGGTTCCAAGAGACCCAGTACTTC
TRBJ2-5 | NA | NA | TRBV20-1 | CSARGLTEIQETQYF | TGCAGTGCTAGAGGGCTCACAGAAATCCAAGAGACCCAGTACTTC
TRBJ2-1 | NA | NA | TRBV19 | CASSIGVSPSEQFF | TGTGCCAGTAGTATCGGTGTTAGCCCCAGTGAGCAGTTCTTC
TRBJ2-7 | TRBD2 | NA | TRBV15 | CAASRDRGLAYEQYF | TGTGCCGCCAGCAGAGATCGGGGACTAGCGTACGAGCAGTACTTC
TRBJ1-2 | NA | few | TRBV5-1 | CASSLEQGFPYGYTF | TGCGCCAGCAGCTTGGAGCAGGGGTTCCCCTATGGCTACACCTTC
TRBJ2-3 | NA | NA | TRBV19 | CASSNYRDPRPDTQYF | TGTGCCAGTAGTAACTACCGGGACCCACGGCCGGATACGCAGTATTTT
TRBJ1-2 | TRBD1 | few | TRBV20-1 | CSARFAIPTGGNGYTF | TGCAGTGCTAGATTCGCCATCCCGACAGGGGGGAATGGCTACACCTTC